Below, 26 T cell receptor beta chains from the same sample are listed, as sequenced in a study of T cell changes during pregnancy in multiple sclerosis. Measured with immunoSEQ multiplex PCR; TCRdb has only the in-frame clones, and not every one. The top ten clones hold 0.35% to 0.4% of a sample with some 52,000 clones, 90% to 95% of them seen once. Specimen: CD4+ T cells from peripheral blood mononuclear cells, collected before pregnancy. These TCRs come from a female donor with multiple sclerosis, enrolled in a pregnancy study.

The V call is TRBV25-1, the J call TRBJ1-5; D might be TRBD1 (6 bases). Trimming cost V 4 bases and J 3 bases, with 10 bases left between them. Germline V gene sequence: CDR1 MGHDK, CDR2 SYGVNS. The CDR3 sequence is 14 residues long. This CDR3 is CASSGGQPNQPQHF. The CDR3 DNA reads TGTGCCAGCAGTGGGGGGCAGCCCAATCAGCCCCAGCATTTT.

This chain joins TRBV6-5 and TRBJ1-1; no clear D gene. V gave up 5 bases and J gave up 4 bases, with 8 bases separating them. This CDR3 is built from 12 residues. Germline V gene data show CDR1 as MNHEY and CDR2 as SVGAGI. The chain's CDR3 is CASSRTGTEAFF. The CDR3 DNA reads as TGTGCCAGCAGTCGAACCGGCACTGAAGCTTTCTTT.

This clone was seen once. The chain uses TRBV7-2 and TRBJ2-3; possible D gene TRBD2, 7 bases. In germline, CDR1 is SGHTA, CDR2 FQGNSA. V dropped 3 bases and J dropped 1 base, with 14 bases sitting between them. This CDR3 contains 16 residues. In nucleotides, the CDR3 is TGTGCCAGCAGCTTTTGGGGGAGGGGGGGCACAGATACGCAGTATTTT. It is translated as CASSFWGRGGTDTQYF.

The chain combines TRBV18 with TRBJ2-3; no clear D gene. Trimming cost V 2 bases and J 2 bases, with 2 bases left between them. Germline values: CDR1 KGHSH, CDR2 LQKENI. This CDR3 has 12 amino acids. The CDR3 sequence: CASSPYTDTQYF. CDR3 bases: TGTGCCAGCTCACCATACACAGATACGCAGTATTTT.

This clone has only a few counts. The chain recombines TRBV30 with TRBJ2-7; D remains ambiguous. The V gene lost 2 bases and the J gene lost 4 bases, with 9 bases spanning the gap. CDR1 and CDR2 from the germline V gene are GTSNPN and SVGIG (reference sequence). This CDR3 has 12 residues. The CDR3: CAWSNSRYEQYF. The CDR3 region has the DNA TGTGCCTGGAGTAACAGTAGGTACGAGCAGTACTTC.

The chain couples TRBV30 to TRBJ2-7; D may be TRBD2 (6 bases). Germline-derived CDR1 and CDR2 are GTSNPN and SVGIG (reference sequence). The CDR3 has 13 residues. The V gene lost 1 base and the J gene lost 1 base, with 8 bases spanning the gap. The CDR3 region has the DNA TGTGCCTGGAGTGGACTAGGGTCCTACGAGCAGTACTTC. It translates to CAWSGLGSYEQYF.

The V gene is TRBV6-1, the J gene TRBJ2-7; 10 nucleotides line up with TRBD2. The CDR3 runs 14 residues. Trimming at V came to 7 bases and at J to 5 bases, leaving 8 bases not matched to a gene. Germline loops: CDR1 MNHNS, CDR2 SASEGT. CDR3 in DNA: TGTGCCAGCATCCCTCCGGGACTAGCGAACGAGCAGTACTTC. This translates into CASIPPGLANEQYF.

The chain employs TRBV27 and TRBJ2-7, with 7 nucleotides matching TRBD1. The V gene end was trimmed by 3 bases and the J gene end by 6 bases; junction bases not matched to a gene: 5. The CDR3 length is 13 residues. Per germline, CDR1 MNHEY and CDR2 SMNVEV (reference sequence). As DNA, the CDR3 is TGTGCCAGCAGTTTTCCAGGGGGAAGCGAGCAGTACTTC. This translates into CASSFPGGSEQYF.

J is TRBJ1-1 and V is TRBV27, with TRBD1 matching 7 bases. The CDR3 runs 11 residues. V was clipped by 6 bases and J by 11 bases; unmatched bases: 6. CDR1 is MNHEY and CDR2 is SMNVEV in the germline V gene (reference sequence). This CDR3 is CASSTGQKAFF. The CDR3 DNA is TGTGCCAGCAGCACGGGACAGAAGGCTTTCTTT.

The CDR3 spells CASSIQGSYEQYF. Here the CDR3 DNA reads TGTGCCAGTAGTATACAGGGTTCCTACGAGCAGTACTTC. The V call is TRBV19, the J call TRBJ2-7, with a possible D match to TRBD1 (5 bases). The CDR3 is made up of 13 amino acids. Germline V gene lookup returns CDR1 LNHDA and CDR2 SQIVND (reference sequence). Trimming removed 2 bases from V and 1 base from J, with 6 bases in between.

This clone was detected a few times. This chain connects TRBV4-2 to TRBJ1-2; the D gene is possibly TRBD1 (6 bases). CDR3 length equals 19 residues. Per the germline V gene, CDR1 is LGHNA and CDR2 is YNFKEQ. V lost 0 bases and J 1 base, leaving 21 bases between the germline ends. The chain's CDR3 is CASSQDVYGQGSVNYGYTF. The DNA for the CDR3 is TGTGCCAGCAGCCAAGATGTTTACGGGCAGGGGAGCGTTAACTATGGCTACACCTTC.

There are a few counts of this clone. The chain couples TRBV6-1 to TRBJ1-5; no clear D. This CDR3 spans 14 amino acids. CDR1 is MNHNS and CDR2 is SASEGT in the germline V gene. The V end was cut by 3 bases, the J end by 5 bases, with 11 bases between. As DNA, the CDR3 is TGTGCCAGCAGTGAGGGCCAGTCCGATCAGCCCCAGCATTTT. It is translated as CASSEGQSDQPQHF.

The chain's CDR3 is CASTRTGEYNEQFF. The CDR3 nucleotides are TGTGCCAGCACCAGGACAGGGGAATACAATGAGCAGTTCTTC. The J gene is TRBJ2-1, the V gene TRBV6-6; 9 bases are a match to TRBD1. Trimming cost V 7 bases and J 4 bases; bases outside gene matches: 5. The CDR3 runs 14 residues. CDR1 and CDR2 (germline): MNHNY, SVGAGI (reference sequence).

J is TRBJ1-1 and V is TRBV30; TRBD1 aligns across 7 bases. The CDR3 covers 13 residues. Germline V CDR1 and CDR2: GTSNPN, SVGIG (reference sequence). The ends lost 0 bases at V and 6 bases at J; junction bases unmatched: 4. The CDR3 region is CAWSVSGTAEAFF. CDR3 DNA: TGTGCCTGGAGTGTATCGGGGACAGCTGAAGCTTTCTTT. Full variable domain (rest looked up from reference TRBV30 and TRBJ1-1): SQTIHQWPATLVQPVGSPLSLECTVEGTSNPNLYWYRQAAGRGLQLLFYSVGIGQISSEVPQNLSASRPQDRQFILSSKKLLLSDSGFYLCAWSVSGTAEAFFGQGTRLTVV.

This chain uses TRBV29-1 with TRBJ1-4; D gene uncertain. The CDR3 extends over 14 amino acids. Deletions cut 0 bases from V and 10 bases from J, with 15 bases between. The germline CDR1 and CDR2 sequences are SQVTM and ANQGSEA. CDR3 loop: CSVEDGGVEGKLFF. For the CDR3, the DNA is TGCAGCGTTGAAGACGGCGGGGTGGAGGGAAAACTGTTTTTT.

The rearrangement joins TRBV18 to TRBJ2-7, with 7 bases matching TRBD2. Germline V CDR1 and CDR2: KGHSH, LQKENI. J lost 0 bases, V lost 0 bases, and 8 bases had no gene match. This CDR3 has 17 residues. Written as DNA, the CDR3 is TGTGCCAGCTCACCACCGGTCGGGCGGGGGTTCTCCTACGAGCAGTACTTC. Translated: CASSPPVGRGFSYEQYF. The entire variable domain, with the rest obtained from reference TRBV18 and TRBJ2-7, is as follows: NAGVMQNPRHLVRRRGQEARLRCSPMKGHSHVYWYRQLPEEGLKFMVYLQKENIIDESGMPKERFSAEFPKEGPSILRIQQVVRGDSAAYFCASSPPVGRGFSYEQYFGPGTRLTVT.

The chain is built from TRBV18 and TRBJ1-2; D perhaps matches TRBD1 (6 bases). CDR1 is KGHSH, CDR2 LQKENI, per germline. V was cut by 2 bases and J by 7 bases, with 14 bases left in between. The CDR3 has 14 residues. The CDR3 nucleotides read TGTGCCAGCTCACCAGAGACAGGACTGGGTGGCTACACCTTC. Protein product: CASSPETGLGGYTF. Combining the CDR3 with reference TRBV18 and TRBJ1-2 gives the whole variable domain NAGVMQNPRHLVRRRGQEARLRCSPMKGHSHVYWYRQLPEEGLKFMVYLQKENIIDESGMPKERFSAEFPKEGPSILRIQQVVRGDSAAYFCASSPETGLGGYTFGSGTRLTVV.

The sample holds one count of this clone. This chain joins TRBV12-5 and TRBJ2-5; TRBD2 matches at 13 bases. This CDR3 is built from 18 residues. The ends lost 5 bases at V and 3 bases at J; junction bases unmatched: 12. Per germline, CDR1 LGHNT and CDR2 FRNRAP. Here the CDR3 DNA reads TGTGCTAGTGGTCAACTAGCGGGAGGGCCTAGTTGGGAAGAGACCCAGTACTTC. Amino acids: CASGQLAGGPSWEETQYF.

The table lists this clone with a few counts. The rearrangement joins TRBV10-1 to TRBJ1-1, with TRBD1 matching over 7 bases. The CDR3 is 13 amino acids. The J segment lost 11 bases and the V segment lost 2 bases, leaving 8 bases of the junction unmatched. Germline loops: CDR1 WNHNN, CDR2 SYGVQD (reference sequence). CDR3 DNA sequence: TGCGCCAGCAGTGAGCTGAGACAGGGTTTTGCTTTCTTT. Encoded protein: CASSELRQGFAFF.

This clone was observed once. V usage is TRBV13 and J usage is TRBJ2-3, with D maybe TRBD1 (6 bases). Trimming took 5 bases from V and 1 from J, leaving 16 bases between them. Per germline, CDR1 PRHDT and CDR2 FYEKMQ (reference sequence). The CDR3 totals 16 residues. In DNA, the CDR3 is TGTGCCAGCAGCAGCAGCAGGGGCCTACGCACAGATACGCAGTATTTT. Amino acids: CASSSSRGLRTDTQYF.

The V and J genes are TRBV20-1 and TRBJ2-5; 7 bases agree with TRBD2. This CDR3 spans 11 amino acids. V lost 7 bases and J lost 10; bases outside the gene matches: 9. Per the germline V gene, CDR1 is DFQATT and CDR2 is SNEGSKA (reference sequence). The CDR3 loop is CSVGRERDQYF. Here the CDR3 DNA reads TGCAGTGTCGGGCGGGAGAGGGACCAGTACTTC.

The chain is built from TRBV2 and TRBJ2-7; D is unclear. The germline gives CDR1 SNHLY, CDR2 FYNNEI. The CDR3 is made up of 12 amino acids. Between the trimmed V and J ends, which lost 1 base and 5 bases, there was a span of 6 bases. The CDR3 spells CASSEGSHEQYF. CDR3 sequence (DNA): TGTGCCAGCAGTGAAGGAAGCCACGAGCAGTACTTC.

This chain uses TRBV6-1 with TRBJ1-1; D is ambiguous. CDR3 length: 13 amino acids. Looked up from germline, CDR1 is MNHNS and CDR2 is SASEGT. CDR3: CAASNGRNTEAFF. The CDR3 coding sequence is TGTGCGGCCAGCAATGGGAGGAACACTGAAGCTTTCTTT.

This chain joins TRBV5-1 and TRBJ1-5, with 10 positions matching TRBD1. CDR3 length equals 14 residues. After removal of 4 bases from V and 6 bases from J, the junction contained 4 bases not matched to a gene. Germline assignment: CDR1 SGHRS and CDR2 YFSETQ. In nucleotides, the CDR3 is TGCGCCAGCAGCGACCGGACAGGGGGTCAGCCCCAGCATTTT. Protein product: CASSDRTGGQPQHF.

The gene calls are TRBV10-3 and TRBJ1-4, with a possible D match to TRBD1 (6 bases). The CDR3 is made up of 16 amino acids. In germline, CDR1 is ENHRY, CDR2 SYGVKD. V gave up 6 bases and J gave up 3 bases, with 17 bases separating them. The CDR3: CAISETRGQANEKLFF. As DNA, the CDR3 is TGTGCCATCAGCGAGACCAGGGGCCAAGCTAATGAAAAACTGTTTTTT.

The rearrangement links TRBV28 to TRBJ2-7; TRBD2 agrees at 13 bases. Germline V gene sequence: CDR1 MDHEN, CDR2 SYDVKM. There are 18 residues in the CDR3. Trimming removed 4 bases from V and 6 bases from J; junction bases left unmatched: 15. DNA of the CDR3: TGTGCCAGCAGTTCCAACCAACTTCGACTAGCGGGAGGTCTCGAGCAGTACTTC. Its translation: CASSSNQLRLAGGLEQYF.